These 27 T cell receptor beta chains were all obtained from the same sample, sequenced in a study of blood T cell repertoires in COVID-19. Repertoires were generated with immunoSEQ multiplex PCR, while TCRdb's copy carries only in-frame clones and drops some. The sample includes about 150,000 clones, less than 90% seen only once; the top ten take roughly 13%. What was sequenced was peripheral blood. These receptors originate from a young man with active or convalescent COVID-19.

J is TRBJ2-3 and V is TRBV6-6, with a possible D match to TRBD1 (6 bases). The CDR3 runs to 14 residues. CDR1 and CDR2 (germline): MNHNY, SVGAGI (reference sequence). V was clipped by 5 bases and J by 2 bases, with 11 bases between them. In DNA form, the CDR3 reads TGTGCCAGCAGTACCGACAGGCTCACAGATACGCAGTATTTT. Amino acids: CASSTDRLTDTQYF.

The V gene is TRBV7-2, the J gene TRBJ1-6; the D is unclear. The V end was cut by 7 bases, the J end by 7 bases, with 20 bases between. The germline V gene has CDR1 SGHTA and CDR2 FQGNSA. CDR3 size: 16 residues. The CDR3 nucleotides are TGTGCCAGCACCCTATCCTCTACAGCAGTAAATTCACCCCTCCACTTT. Its translation is CASTLSSTAVNSPLHF.

The rearrangement links TRBV27 to TRBJ2-7; the match to TRBD2 covers 7 bases. J was trimmed by 3 bases and V by 1 base; bases with no gene match: 6. The CDR3 has 15 amino acids. Per the germline V gene, CDR1 is MNHEY and CDR2 is SMNVEV (reference sequence). CDR3 residues: CASSLFGGILYEQYF. CDR3 DNA: TGTGCCAGCAGTTTATTCGGGGGGATCCTCTACGAGCAGTACTTC.

This chain connects TRBV2 to TRBJ1-2; tentatively, D is TRBD1 (5 bases). From germline, CDR1 is SNHLY and CDR2 FYNNEI. Trimming took 4 bases from V and 6 from J, leaving 9 bases between them. CDR3 length: 12 amino acids. CDR3 protein: CASSVGGDGYTF. As DNA, the CDR3 is TGTGCCAGCAGTGTTGGGGGGGATGGCTACACCTTC.

The V and J genes are TRBV11-2 and TRBJ2-1; TRBD2 agrees at 8 bases. From germline, CDR1 is SGHAT and CDR2 FQNNGV. V lost 6 bases, J lost 1 base, and 2 bases stayed unmatched. This CDR3 spans 14 amino acids. In DNA form, the CDR3 reads TGTGCCAGCAGTACTAGCGGTTCCTACAATGAGCAGTTCTTC. Its translation is CASSTSGSYNEQFF. The full variable domain, completed using reference TRBV11-2 and TRBJ2-1, is EAGVAQSPRYKIIEKRQSVAFWCNPISGHATLYWYQQILGQGPKLLIQFQNNGVVDDSQLPKDRFSAERLKGVDSTLKIQPAKLEDSAVYLCASSTSGSYNEQFFGPGTRLTVL.

The V gene is TRBV6-2 or TRBV6-3, the J gene TRBJ1-6; D may be TRBD1 (6 bases). V shed 5 bases and J shed 4 bases, with 6 bases lying between them. This CDR3 is 13 amino acids long. Germline V gene lookup returns CDR1 MNHEY and CDR2 SVGEGT. CDR3 amino acids: CASSGQYNSPLHF. CDR3 in DNA: TGTGCCAGCAGTGGACAGTATAATTCACCCCTCCACTTT.

The genes are TRBV25-1 and TRBJ2-5, with TRBD1 matching 9 bases. The germline V gene encodes CDR1 MGHDK and CDR2 SYGVNS. The length of the CDR3 is 17 residues. Trimming cost V 3 bases and J 1 base; bases outside gene matches: 9. CDR3 bases: TGTGCCAGCAGTGATCCCCCGCTGGACAGGGGCCAAGAGACCCAGTACTTC. It codes for CASSDPPLDRGQETQYF. The whole variable domain, remainder taken from reference TRBV25-1 and TRBJ2-5, is EADIYQTPRYLVIGTGKKITLECSQTMGHDKMYWYQQDPGMELHLIHYSYGVNSTEKGDLSSESTVSRIRTEHFPLTLESARPSHTSQYLCASSDPPLDRGQETQYFGPGTRLLVL.

V usage is TRBV7-9 and J usage is TRBJ2-5; 7 bases align to TRBD2. V lost 1 base to trimming and J lost 0 bases; unmatched junction nucleotides: 5. Germline CDR1 reads SEHNR; CDR2 reads FQNEAQ (reference sequence). This CDR3 is built from 16 residues. CDR3 sequence: CASSLGHGGYQETQYF. The DNA of the CDR3 is TGTGCCAGCAGCTTAGGTCACGGGGGGTACCAAGAGACCCAGTACTTC.

This clone was detected once. The chain recombines TRBV14 with TRBJ1-4, with no clear D. This CDR3 comprises 13 residues. Trimming pared 2 bases from V and 3 bases from J, leaving 4 bases between. Looked up from germline, CDR1 is SGHDN and CDR2 is FVKESK. In nucleotides, the CDR3 is TGTGCCAGCAGCCAACAATCTAATGAAAAACTGTTTTTT. It is translated as CASSQQSNEKLFF.

The rearrangement uses TRBV18 and TRBJ2-1; tentative D call: TRBD2 (6 bases). This CDR3 is 16 amino acids long. Germline loops: CDR1 KGHSH, CDR2 LQKENI. The V and J ends lost 2 bases and 4 bases respectively, with 15 bases between them. This chain's CDR3 is CASSPKVGGGYNEQFF. The CDR3 DNA sequence: TGTGCCAGCTCACCAAAGGTCGGGGGAGGATACAATGAGCAGTTCTTC. The whole variable domain, filled in from reference TRBV18 and TRBJ2-1, reads NAGVMQNPRHLVRRRGQEARLRCSPMKGHSHVYWYRQLPEEGLKFMVYLQKENIIDESGMPKERFSAEFPKEGPSILRIQQVVRGDSAAYFCASSPKVGGGYNEQFFGPGTRLTVL.

The V and J genes are TRBV6-2 or TRBV6-3 and TRBJ2-1; 9 bases are a match to TRBD2. The CDR3 consists of 14 residues. Germline trimming cut 5 bases from V and 9 bases from J; bases unmatched to any gene: 8. The germline V gene has CDR1 MNHEY and CDR2 SVGEGT. DNA for the CDR3: TGTGCCAGCAGTCTATGGCGGGGGGGCAGTGAGCAGTTCTTC. The encoded protein is CASSLWRGGSEQFF.

V is TRBV21-1 and J is TRBJ2-3; the table assigns TRBD1, which was not confirmed against the DNA. TRBV21-1 is given as a pseudogene. The CDR3 spans 22 residues. Here the CDR3 reads CASSPPGRDRVGSISSTDTQYF. CDR3 DNA: TGTGCCAGCAGCCCCCCTGGTCGGGACAGGGTAGGCTCTATATCATCCACAGATACGCAGTATTTT.

The rearrangement joins TRBV2 to TRBJ1-5; D might be TRBD1 (6 bases). The germline V and J ends were trimmed by 6 bases and 3 bases, with 9 bases remaining between them. Germline assignment: CDR1 SNHLY and CDR2 FYNNEI. This CDR3 is 13 amino acids long. The CDR3 region is CASRDSPNQPQHF. CDR3 bases: TGTGCCAGCAGGGACAGTCCCAATCAGCCCCAGCATTTT.

V and J are TRBV7-2 and TRBJ1-2; no definite D call. CDR3 length: 13 amino acids. Germline assignment: CDR1 SGHTA and CDR2 FQGNSA. V shed 1 base and J shed 1 base, with 4 bases lying between them. CDR3 sequence reads: CASSLGLNYGYTF. The CDR3, as DNA: TGTGCCAGCAGCTTAGGTCTTAACTATGGCTACACCTTC.

Comments on this clone: This specimen includes other DNA sequences encoding the same CDR3. The V gene is TRBV5-1, the J gene TRBJ1-5; 9 bases align to TRBD1. The CDR3 runs 14 residues. Germline values: CDR1 SGHRS, CDR2 YFSETQ. V lost 4 bases, J lost 6 bases, and 5 bases stayed unmatched. The CDR3: CASSLGQGTQPQHF. For the CDR3, the DNA is TGCGCCAGCAGCCTGGGACAGGGCACTCAGCCCCAGCATTTT.

This clone showed up just a few times. The rearrangement uses TRBV19 and TRBJ1-1, with TRBD1 matching 9 bases. The CDR3 consists of 16 residues. CDR1 and CDR2 from the germline V gene are LNHDA and SQIVND (reference sequence). The V and J ends lost 6 bases and 1 base, in that order; junction bases with no gene match: 9. Here the CDR3 reads CASSNGPGQGNTEAFF. The CDR3 nucleotides read TGTGCCAGTAGCAACGGTCCGGGACAGGGGAACACTGAAGCTTTCTTT.

The V gene is TRBV18, the J gene TRBJ2-1; 7 bases agree with TRBD1. After removal of 3 bases from V and 2 bases from J, the junction contained 1 base not matched to a gene. The CDR3 sequence is 14 residues long. The germline gives CDR1 KGHSH, CDR2 LQKENI. The CDR3 DNA is TGTGCCAGCTCACCTGGGACAGCCTACAATGAGCAGTTCTTC. Encoded protein: CASSPGTAYNEQFF.

In its sample, this clone was seen once. CDR3 sequence: CAGGRGGNQPQHF. The CDR3 DNA sequence: TGTGCCGGGGGACGGGGGGGCAATCAGCCCCAGCATTTT. This chain joins TRBV6-6 and TRBJ1-5; D might be TRBD1 (5 bases). Germline lookup yields CDR1 MNHNY and CDR2 SVGAGI (reference sequence). CDR3 length equals 13 residues. V was clipped by 11 bases and J by 2 bases, with 13 bases between them.

This chain connects TRBV19 to TRBJ1-1, with 8 bases that match TRBD1. The CDR3 consists of 17 residues. The germline V gene has CDR1 LNHDA and CDR2 SQIVND (reference sequence). With V trimmed by 7 bases and J by 0 bases, 13 bases remained unmatched. CDR3 nucleotide sequence: TGTGCCAGTACCTACAGGGGGTCTCTGGGCATGAACACTGAAGCTTTCTTT. The encoded protein is CASTYRGSLGMNTEAFF.

The chain is built from TRBV7-9 and TRBJ2-5; D may be TRBD2 (6 bases). CDR1 and CDR2 (germline): SEHNR, FQNEAQ (reference sequence). V was trimmed by 5 bases and J by 0 bases, leaving 16 bases between them. CDR3 length: 16 amino acids. In nucleotides, the CDR3 is TGTGCCAGCAGCCCAGGTGGTAGCGGCTACCAAGAGACCCAGTACTTC. The encoded protein is CASSPGGSGYQETQYF.

The chain recombines TRBV24-1 with TRBJ2-7; D gene ambiguous. Germline loops: CDR1 KGHDR, CDR2 SFDVKD. The CDR3 spans 12 residues. Between the trimmed V and J ends, which lost 0 bases and 4 bases, there was a span of 3 bases. The CDR3, as DNA: TGTGCCACCAGTGATTTGGCGTACGAGCAGTACTTC. It codes for CATSDLAYEQYF.

The chain combines TRBV18 with TRBJ1-4, with 7 bases lining up with TRBD1. The V gene's germline CDR1 is KGHSH and CDR2 LQKENI. The CDR3 spans 14 residues. V trimming: 6 bases; J trimming: 6 bases; junction bases outside the gene matches: 7. CDR3 region: CASSIQGSDEKLFF. DNA for the CDR3: TGTGCCAGCTCTATACAGGGGAGCGATGAAAAACTGTTTTTT.

The chain couples TRBV6-5 to TRBJ1-1; D unresolved. In germline, CDR1 is MNHEY, CDR2 SVGAGI. The CDR3 loop spans 13 amino acids. Trimming cost V 5 bases and J 2 bases, with 9 bases left between them. This CDR3 is CASSIKLNTEAFF. In DNA, the CDR3 is TGTGCCAGCAGTATAAAGCTCAACACTGAAGCTTTCTTT.

This sequence joins TRBV6-6 and TRBJ1-2, with a weak D call TRBD1 (6 bases). There are 12 residues in the CDR3. V gave up 6 bases and J gave up 3 bases, with 8 bases separating them. Germline CDR1 is MNHNY and CDR2 is SVGAGI (reference sequence). In nucleotides, the CDR3 is TGTGCCAGCAGAAACAGGGACTATGGCTACACCTTC. Protein sequence: CASRNRDYGYTF.

This clone has a handful of counts. DNA of the CDR3: TGCGCCAGCAGCTTGGCGCCTAGTAACTATGGCTACACCTTC. Translated, it gives CASSLAPSNYGYTF. This chain connects TRBV5-1 to TRBJ1-2; D unclear. Between the trimmed V and J ends, which lost 0 bases and 1 base, there was a span of 7 bases. The CDR3 runs to 14 residues. Germline CDR1 and CDR2: SGHRS and YFSETQ. Full variable domain (missing parts from reference TRBV5-1 and TRBJ1-2): KAGVTQTPRYLIKTRGQQVTLSCSPISGHRSVSWYQQTPGQGLQFLFEYFSETQRNKGNFPGRFSGRQFSNSRSEMNVSTLELGDSALYLCASSLAPSNYGYTFGSGTRLTVV.

The chain links TRBV27 to TRBJ2-7, with TRBD2 as a possible D gene (6 bases). Germline V gene data show CDR1 as MNHEY and CDR2 as SMNVEV (reference sequence). CDR3 length: 14 amino acids. V was cut by 1 base and J by 0 bases, with 7 bases left in between. The CDR3 loop is CASSLLGGSYEQYF. The DNA of the CDR3 is TGTGCCAGCAGTTTATTGGGGGGCTCCTACGAGCAGTACTTC.

The chain combines TRBV5-1 with TRBJ1-2; D is undetermined. Germline CDR1 and CDR2: SGHRS and YFSETQ. V was shortened by 1 base and J by 0 bases, with 10 bases between the two germline ends. This CDR3 has 15 amino acids. The CDR3 DNA reads as TGCGCCAGCAGCTTGAATTCAGATACTAACTATGGCTACACCTTC. Translating gives CASSLNSDTNYGYTF.